These T cell receptor beta chains were read from a single sample in a study of T cell changes during pregnancy in multiple sclerosis. TCRdb's table, derived via immunoSEQ multiplex PCR, lists solely in-frame clones and lacks some. The table has 49,000 or so clones, around nine tenths seen once; the top ten hold 0.37%. The sequencing here drew on CD4+ T cells from peripheral blood mononuclear cells, taken in the second trimester of pregnancy. The receptors derive from a female donor in good health, enrolled as a control in a pregnancy study. Both conserved end residues are part of each CDR3. Each record gives: D gene, clone size, J gene, V gene, CDR3 DNA, CDR3 protein. The D gene is left open where the match is weak. Clone sizes are given selectively: once, few, many, or a class where the clone is expanded.

>.|.|TRBJ2-1|TRBV2
TGTGCCAGCAGTGAACTGAGCTCCTACAATGAGCAGTTCTTC
CASSELSSYNEQFF
>TRBD2|.|TRBJ2-1|TRBV15
TGTGCCACCAGCAGCTTAGCGGGGAGCCATGAGCAGTTCTTC
CATSSLAGSHEQFF
>.|.|TRBJ2-5|TRBV4-2
TGTGCCAGCAGCCGTACCCCAGGGGCACAAGAGACCCAGTACTTC
CASSRTPGAQETQYF
>TRBD1|once|TRBJ2-2|TRBV14
TGTGCCAGCAGCCAACCAATCCCGGGACAGCACACCGGGGAGCTGTTTTTT
CASSQPIPGQHTGELFF
>TRBD1|.|TRBJ1-1|TRBV6-6
TGTGCCAGCAGTTACTCGGGGACAGGGAACACTGAAGCTTTCTTT
CASSYSGTGNTEAFF
>.|.|TRBJ1-4|TRBV15
TGTGCCACCAGCAGAGGCGATTATGCAACTAATGAAAAACTGTTTTTT
CATSRGDYATNEKLFF
>TRBD1|.|TRBJ1-1|TRBV19
TGTGCCAGTAGTCGACAGGGATTACGTGAAGCTTTCTTT
CASSRQGLREAFF
>.|once|TRBJ1-3|TRBV30
TGTGCCTGGAGTGAAGGGGTGGTCGGAAACACCATATATTTT
CAWSEGVVGNTIYF
>.|few|TRBJ1-2|TRBV21-1
TGTGCCAGCAGCAATCATAAATGGGCAGGGGACCCTCCTAACTATGGCTACACCTTC
CASSNHKWAGDPPNYGYTF
>.|once|TRBJ2-3|TRBV2
TGTGCCAGCAGTATAGAACAGGGCATTAAAGATACGCAGTATTTT
CASSIEQGIKDTQYF
>.|.|TRBJ1-3|TRBV4-1
TGCGCCAGCAGAGACTTAAGGGGGGGGCTCTACGGAAACACCATATATTTT
CASRDLRGGLYGNTIYF
>TRBD1|.|TRBJ2-3|TRBV9
TGTGCCAGCAGCGTAGACAGGGGGCAAGGGGATACGCAGTATTTT
CASSVDRGQGDTQYF
>.|.|TRBJ1-2|TRBV5-1
TGCGCCAGCAGCACTCGCCCGGGATCCTCTAACTATGGCTACACCTTC
CASSTRPGSSNYGYTF
>TRBD2|.|TRBJ2-1|TRBV7-7
TGTGCCAGCAGCCCTACTAGCGGGGCGTCCTACAATGAGCAGTTCTTC
CASSPTSGASYNEQFF
>.|.|TRBJ1-1|TRBV7-2
TGTGCCAGCAGCCTCCTCGGGGGGAACACTGAAGCTTTCTTT
CASSLLGGNTEAFF
>.|.|TRBJ1-3|TRBV19
TGTGCCTGCAACAAACGGGACATTCGGAGCTCTGGAAACACCATATATTTT
CACNKRDIRSSGNTIYF
>TRBD1|.|TRBJ2-3|TRBV5-1
TGCGCCAGCAGCTTGGGAGGGACAGGGGATGTGGATACGCAGTATTTT
CASSLGGTGDVDTQYF
>.|.|TRBJ1-6|TRBV6-4
TGTGCCAGCAGTGTAACTCAGGGCCAGTCACCCCTCCACTTT
CASSVTQGQSPLHF
>TRBD1|.|TRBJ1-3|TRBV6-5
TGTGCCAGCACTTCGGCAGGGGGGCCTGGAAACACCATATATTTT
CASTSAGGPGNTIYF
>.|.|TRBJ1-2|TRBV5-4
TGTGCCAGCAGCTCCATCGGGGGGCGTGTTGGGTATGGCTACACCTTC
CASSSIGGRVGYGYTF
>TRBD1|.|TRBJ2-5|TRBV2
TGTGCCAGCAGTGGACAGGGGAGAGAGACCCAGTACTTC
CASSGQGRETQYF
>.|.|TRBJ2-6|TRBV19
TGTGCCAGTAGTATTACAGTACTTTTCTCTGGGGCCAACGTCCTGACTTTC
CASSITVLFSGANVLTF
>.|.|TRBJ1-2|TRBV6-5
TGTGCCAGCACTAACGGGGGATATGGCTACACCTTC
CASTNGGYGYTF
>TRBD2|once|TRBJ2-3|TRBV7-6
TGTGCCAGCAGCCCGGGACTAGTAAGAGATACGCAGTATTTT
CASSPGLVRDTQYF
>.|.|TRBJ2-5|TRBV7-6
TGTGCCAGCAGCCTTGAACTAGAGACCCAGTACTTC
CASSLELETQYF
>TRBD1|.|TRBJ2-1|TRBV10-3
TGTGCCATCAGTGGAAGGACAGGGGGCCAGTCCTACAATGAGCAGTTCTTC
CAISGRTGGQSYNEQFF
>TRBD1|.|TRBJ1-1|TRBV19
TGTGCCAGTAGTTTGTGGGACAGGAGGACTGAAGCTTTCTTT
CASSLWDRRTEAFF
>.|.|TRBJ1-5|TRBV7-2
TGTGCCAGCGGGGTCGGGGTTCAGCCCCAGCATTTT
CASGVGVQPQHF